Each of the 28 T cell receptor beta chains below was sequenced from the same sample in a study of blood T cell repertoires in COVID-19. The assay was immunoSEQ multiplex PCR, and TCRdb's table has in-frame clones only and misses some. The sample lists fewer than 200,000 clones, 70% to 90% occurring once. The source material was peripheral blood. The receptor source for this set is a man in his forties or fifties with active or convalescent COVID-19.

The chain links TRBV2 to TRBJ2-3; the match to TRBD2 covers 8 bases. The germline V gene has CDR1 SNHLY and CDR2 FYNNEI. The CDR3 loop spans 16 amino acids. V was clipped by 5 bases and J by 0 bases; unmatched bases: 7. In DNA, the CDR3 is TGTGCCAGCAGTTCTATGGCGGGAGGAAGCACAGATACGCAGTATTTT. Translating gives CASSSMAGGSTDTQYF.

The chain has TRBV5-6 and TRBJ2-3; 11 nucleotides match TRBD1. The germline gives CDR1 SGHDT, CDR2 YYEEEE. The ends lost 5 bases at V and 3 bases at J; junction bases unmatched: 5. The length of the CDR3 is 15 residues. CDR3 nucleotide sequence: TGTGCCAGCAGTCTAGGGACAGGGGGAACAGATACGCAGTATTTT. It codes for CASSLGTGGTDTQYF.

This chain links TRBV14 with TRBJ2-7; tentative D call: TRBD2 (6 bases). Germline CDR1 is SGHDN and CDR2 is FVKESK. Trimming shortened V by 4 bases and J by 2 bases, and 12 bases separated the two germline ends. This CDR3 contains 14 residues. CDR3 DNA sequence: TGTGCCAGCAGCCCGCGACTAGGAACCTACGAGCAGTACTTC. It specifies CASSPRLGTYEQYF.

The rearrangement joins TRBV4-1 to TRBJ1-6; TRBD1 matches 7 bases. V was clipped by 4 bases and J by 10 bases; unmatched bases: 7. CDR1 is MGHRA, CDR2 YSYEKL, per germline. The CDR3 sequence is 14 residues long. The CDR3: CASSRQGGASPLHF. The DNA of the CDR3 is TGCGCCAGCAGCCGACAGGGAGGAGCATCACCCCTCCACTTT.

This chain joins TRBV15 and TRBJ2-7; D possibly corresponds to TRBD2 (6 bases). There are 15 residues in the CDR3. Trimming removed 3 bases from V and 0 bases from J, with 12 bases in between. The germline V gene has CDR1 LNHNV and CDR2 YYDKDF (reference sequence). DNA for the CDR3: TGTGCCACCAGCAGGGAGCTCGGGGGCTCCTACGAGCAGTACTTC. It codes for CATSRELGGSYEQYF.

The chain recombines TRBV15 with TRBJ2-7; 7 positions agree with TRBD1. Trimming cost V 2 bases and J 2 bases; bases outside gene matches: 9. The CDR3 covers 16 residues. Germline V gene sequence: CDR1 LNHNV, CDR2 YYDKDF (reference sequence). The DNA for the CDR3 is TGTGCCACCAGCAGACCAGGGGGTAGTTCGCCCTACGAGCAGTACTTC. Translating it yields CATSRPGGSSPYEQYF.

The V gene is TRBV3-1 (or the pseudogene TRBV3-2), the J gene TRBJ2-7; 9 bases are shared with TRBD2. This CDR3 is 14 amino acids long. J gave up 2 bases and V 4 bases, and 3 bases lay outside the gene matches. Germline V CDR1 and CDR2: LGHDT, YNNKEL (reference sequence). CDR3 loop: CASSPGTSTYEQYF. The CDR3 nucleotides read TGTGCCAGCAGCCCCGGGACTAGCACCTACGAGCAGTACTTC.

The CDR3 DNA reads as TGTGCCCACCCGCCGCAGGGCTTCTACGAGCAGTACTTC. Its translation is CAHPPQGFYEQYF. The chain couples TRBV10-3 to TRBJ2-7; possible D gene TRBD1, 5 bases. The CDR3 spans 13 residues. Trimming pared 11 bases from V and 3 bases from J, leaving 17 bases between. CDR1 and CDR2 (germline): ENHRY, SYGVKD.

The chain combines TRBV18 with TRBJ2-5, with no clear D. Trimming pared 4 bases from V and 7 bases from J, leaving 16 bases between. The CDR3 has 14 residues. Germline V CDR1 and CDR2: KGHSH, LQKENI. The CDR3 nucleotides are TGTGCCAGCTCACGATTCGATGGAGACTTGACCCAGTACTTC. Translating it yields CASSRFDGDLTQYF.

The V gene is TRBV7-3, the J gene TRBJ2-1, with D perhaps TRBD2 (5 bases). Germline values: CDR1 SGHTA, CDR2 FQGTGA. The CDR3 spans 15 residues. V lost 5 bases and J lost 6, with 17 bases in between. The CDR3 is CASSPSPGAGNEQFF. In DNA form, the CDR3 reads TGTGCCAGCAGCCCCAGCCCGGGCGCGGGCAATGAGCAGTTCTTC.

The chain is built from TRBV5-1 and TRBJ2-5; 11 nucleotides agree with TRBD2. This CDR3 is 17 amino acids long. The ends lost 0 bases at V and 4 bases at J; junction bases unmatched: 8. CDR1 and CDR2 from the germline V gene are SGHRS and YFSETQ. CDR3 in amino acids: CASSLVLAGGRGETQYF. The CDR3, as DNA: TGCGCCAGCAGCTTGGTTCTAGCGGGGGGCCGGGGAGAGACCCAGTACTTC. Based on the CDR3 plus reference TRBV5-1 and TRBJ2-5, the full variable domain is KAGVTQTPRYLIKTRGQQVTLSCSPISGHRSVSWYQQTPGQGLQFLFEYFSETQRNKGNFPGRFSGRQFSNSRSEMNVSTLELGDSALYLCASSLVLAGGRGETQYFGPGTRLLVL.

This clone was observed a single time. The chain combines TRBV19 with TRBJ1-3, with D possibly TRBD1 on 5 matching bases. The CDR3 loop spans 16 amino acids. CDR1 is LNHDA, CDR2 SQIVND, per germline (reference sequence). The germline V and J ends were trimmed by 5 bases and 1 base, with 15 bases remaining between them. The CDR3 region has the DNA TGTGCCAGTAGTCCCGGGGGACTTCCTTCTGGAAACACCATATATTTT. It specifies CASSPGGLPSGNTIYF.

This chain links TRBV20-1 with TRBJ2-7; D remains ambiguous. Germline V lookup: CDR1 DFQATT, CDR2 SNEGSKA (reference sequence). V lost 3 bases and J 2 bases, leaving 11 bases between the germline ends. The CDR3 runs 13 residues. CDR3 region: CSASRTETYEQYF. CDR3 coding DNA: TGCAGTGCTAGTCGAACAGAGACCTACGAGCAGTACTTC.

This sequence joins TRBV6-5 and TRBJ2-7; 11 bases fit TRBD2. Germline trimming cut 6 bases from V and 2 bases from J; bases unmatched to any gene: 6. The CDR3 totals 15 residues. Germline loops: CDR1 MNHEY, CDR2 SVGAGI. CDR3 in amino acids: CASRAAGLAAYEQYF. The CDR3 bases are TGTGCCAGCAGGGCGGCGGGACTAGCGGCCTACGAGCAGTACTTC.

This clone was observed a few times. The gene calls are TRBV5-4 and TRBJ2-1; 8 positions agree with TRBD1. Germline V lookup: CDR1 SGHNT, CDR2 YYREEE (reference sequence). V was pared by 0 bases and J by 8 bases, with 7 bases of the junction left unmatched. CDR3 size: 15 residues. The CDR3: CASSLGGQGRDEQFF. In DNA, the CDR3 is TGTGCCAGCAGCTTGGGTGGACAGGGACGTGATGAGCAGTTCTTC.

The CDR3 loop is CASSATGTVTNEKLFF. CDR3 sequence (DNA): TGTGCCAGCAGCGCAACAGGGACCGTAACTAATGAAAAACTGTTTTTT. The chain joins TRBV6-6 to TRBJ1-4, with D possibly being TRBD1 (6 bases). Per the germline V gene, CDR1 is MNHNY and CDR2 is SVGAGI (reference sequence). The CDR3 runs to 16 residues. Trimming left V 6 bases short and J 1 base short, with 15 bases between.

The rearrangement joins TRBV2 to TRBJ1-1, with unresolved D. CDR3 size: 14 residues. Trimming pared 6 bases from V and 1 base from J, leaving 12 bases between. From germline, CDR1 is SNHLY and CDR2 FYNNEI. CDR3 bases: TGTGCCAGCAGGGGAGACACCCAGAACACTGAAGCTTTCTTT. Translating it yields CASRGDTQNTEAFF.

This clone has just a few counts. V gene TRBV7-2 combines with J gene TRBJ2-7; possibly TRBD2 for D (6 bases). Per germline, CDR1 SGHTA and CDR2 FQGNSA. The CDR3 spans 11 residues. V lost 4 bases to trimming and J lost 6 bases, with 7 bases between them. CDR3 region: CASSWGGEQYF. The DNA for the CDR3 is TGTGCCAGCAGCTGGGGAGGCGAGCAGTACTTC.

The rearrangement uses TRBV19 and TRBJ1-6; perhaps TRBD1 as D (5 bases). V was clipped by 2 bases and J by 10 bases, with 15 bases between them. The CDR3 is 15 amino acids. The germline V gene has CDR1 LNHDA and CDR2 SQIVND (reference sequence). Here the CDR3 DNA reads TGTGCCAGTAGTATAAAGGGGCTGGTTCGGTCACCCCTCCACTTT. It codes for CASSIKGLVRSPLHF.

The chain joins TRBV7-6 to TRBJ2-1, with D tentatively TRBD2 (6 bases). The CDR3 extends over 13 amino acids. The V and J ends lost 5 bases and 5 bases respectively, with 10 bases between them. Germline lookup yields CDR1 SGHVS and CDR2 FNYEAQ. The CDR3 DNA sequence: TGTGCCAGCAGCGCGGGACCGAACAATGAGCAGTTCTTC. Its translation: CASSAGPNNEQFF.

In its sample, this clone was seen a few times. The chain carries TRBV6-5 and TRBJ1-6; D perhaps matches TRBD1 (5 bases). V lost 10 bases and J lost 10, with 17 bases in between. The CDR3 is made up of 13 amino acids. Germline lookup yields CDR1 MNHEY and CDR2 SVGAGI. In nucleotides, the CDR3 is TGTGCCACCACCCCCAGGGTCCACTCACCCCTCCACTTT. Protein: CATTPRVHSPLHF.

The chain is built from TRBV5-1 and TRBJ2-7; D remains unclear. V was trimmed by 5 bases and J by 2 bases, leaving 11 bases between them. The CDR3 loop spans 13 amino acids. CDR1 and CDR2 (germline): SGHRS, YFSETQ. The CDR3 coding sequence is TGCGCCAGCAGTCCAACAGCCACCTACGAGCAGTACTTC. It specifies CASSPTATYEQYF.

The chain is built from TRBV19 and TRBJ2-7, with 7 bases fitting TRBD2. CDR3 length: 15 amino acids. With 5 bases clipped from V and 3 bases from J, the junction kept 10 bases outside the gene matches. Germline CDR1 LNHDA, CDR2 SQIVND (reference sequence). CDR3 in DNA: TGTGCCAGTAGTTCCTATTTGCGGGGGAACTACGAGCAGTACTTC. Translating it yields CASSSYLRGNYEQYF. Filled out from reference TRBV19 and TRBJ2-7, the complete variable domain reads DGGITQSPKYLFRKEGQNVTLSCEQNLNHDAMYWYRQDPGQGLRLIYYSQIVNDFQKGDIAEGYSVSREKKESFPLTVTSAQKNPTAFYLCASSSYLRGNYEQYFGPGTRLTVT.

For the CDR3, the DNA is TGCGCCAGCAGCCCGGGACAGCCCAATGAAAAACTGTTTTTT. Translated: CASSPGQPNEKLFF. The chain couples TRBV5-1 to TRBJ1-4, with TRBD1 identical over 7 bases. Trimming cost V 4 bases and J 5 bases; bases outside gene matches: 5. The CDR3 consists of 14 residues. The germline CDR1 and CDR2 sequences are SGHRS and YFSETQ.

The chain joins TRBV28 to TRBJ1-2; 8 bases line up with TRBD1. Germline trimming cut 7 bases from V and 4 bases from J; bases unmatched to any gene: 5. Germline values: CDR1 MDHEN, CDR2 SYDVKM. This CDR3 has 13 amino acids. The CDR3: CASTTQGGYGYTF. CDR3 in DNA: TGTGCCAGCACGACACAGGGGGGCTATGGCTACACCTTC.

Note on this clone: This specimen includes other DNA sequences encoding the same CDR3. The chain has TRBV7-9 and TRBJ1-4; 9 nucleotides match TRBD1. V was pared by 5 bases and J by 7 bases, with 5 bases of the junction left unmatched. This CDR3 spans 14 amino acids. CDR1 and CDR2 (germline): SEHNR, FQNEAQ (reference sequence). CDR3 loop: CASSLGQGAEKLFF. The CDR3 coding sequence is TGTGCCAGCAGCCTGGGACAGGGTGCTGAAAAACTGTTTTTT.

This sequence joins TRBV7-3 and TRBJ2-1, with TRBD2 matching over 7 bases. Looked up from germline, CDR1 is SGHTA and CDR2 is FQGTGA. The CDR3 runs 15 residues. Trimming at V came to 2 bases and at J to 8 bases, leaving 9 bases not matched to a gene. For the CDR3, the DNA is TGTGCCAGCAGCTTAGTGGCTGGACTAGGCTATGAGCAGTTCTTC. Translated: CASSLVAGLGYEQFF.

V usage is TRBV11-3 and J usage is TRBJ2-1; TRBD2 matches 7 bases. V shed 5 bases, J shed 7 bases, and the junction held 5 bases outside the gene matches. Germline V gene data show CDR1 as SGHNT and CDR2 as YENEEA. The CDR3 contains 13 residues. CDR3 in amino acids: CASSQGAGNEQFF. CDR3 sequence (DNA): TGTGCCAGCAGCCAGGGAGCGGGGAATGAGCAGTTCTTC.